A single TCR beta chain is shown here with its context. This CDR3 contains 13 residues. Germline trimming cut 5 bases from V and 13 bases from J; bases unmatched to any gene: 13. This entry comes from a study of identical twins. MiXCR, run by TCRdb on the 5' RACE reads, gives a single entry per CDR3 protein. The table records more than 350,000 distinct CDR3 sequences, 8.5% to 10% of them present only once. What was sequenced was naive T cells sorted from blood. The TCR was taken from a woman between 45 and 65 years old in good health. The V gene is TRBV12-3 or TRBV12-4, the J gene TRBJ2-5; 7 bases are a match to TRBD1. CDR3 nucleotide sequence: TGTGCCAGCAGTCCGGGACAGAAGGAGCCCCGGTACTTC. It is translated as CASSPGQKEPRYF.